These 2 T cell receptor beta chains came from one sample sequenced in a study of tissue T cells after allogeneic stem cell transplantation. The time point: mouse harvest day 14 after allogeneic transplant. The graft held 10^6 splenic CD5+ T cells and 10^7 T-cell-depleted bone marrow cells. Some clones are missing from TCRdb's copy, which holds only in-frame ones; the method was immunoSEQ multiplex PCR. This table holds approximately 9,000 clones, approximately 40% found once. Sequencing was performed on skin. The receptor set was obtained from a female BALB/c mouse given C57BL/6 T cells with graft-versus-host disease after an allogeneic hematopoietic cell transplant.

This clone turned up a few times. Here the gene names and germline are mouse. CDR3 DNA (partial): TGTGCCAGCTCTCCCCGGGACACATATTCTGGAAATACGCTCTAT. Encoded protein: CASSPRDTYSGNTLY. The CDR3 as a whole reads CASSPRDTYSGNTLYF. The chain has TRBV12-1 and TRBJ1-3, with a weak D call TRBD1 (6 bases). The read terminates 1 residue ahead of where the CDR3 ends, so the germline J gene completes it. There are 16 residues in the CDR3. Germline V gene sequence: CDR1 SGHSN, CDR2 HYEKVE. V lost 2 bases and J 0 bases, leaving 13 bases between the germline ends.

This clone was counted between two and nine times. Each gene name is a mouse one. Sequencing ends 1 residue short of the CDR3 end; the germline J gene provides the rest. The sample contains more than one DNA sequence encoding this CDR3. The V gene is TRBV26, the J gene TRBJ2-5, with TRBD2 as a possible D gene (7 bases). Per germline, CDR1 KGHPV and CDR2 FQNQEV (reference sequence). V was trimmed by 2 bases and J by 6 bases, leaving 9 bases between them. The CDR3 extends over 13 amino acids. The CDR3 sequence: CASSLGGRDTQYF. The part of the CDR3 DNA that was read is TGTGCCAGCAGTCTGGGGGGGCGGGACACCCAGTAC.